This TCR beta chain was captured in a study of shared clonotypes between healthy human individuals. Whole-study results and caveats: Shared clonotypes: approximately 5.3% naive CD4, under 4% naive CD8, around 2.4% memory CD4, 0.35% to 0.5% memory CD8. The study sampled only blood, and tissue repertoires likely differ.

Negatively enriched CD4+ T cells were divided by CD45RA into naive and memory. Methods used by the authors: Filtering differed because ImmunoSEQ produced junction-only sequences that carried no quality scores. Measured with immunoSEQ multiplex PCR; TCRdb has only the in-frame clones, and not every one. The V and J calls and clone size come from that table; D and trimming were worked out from the DNA. The sample contains approximately 500,000 clones, 90% to 97% of which appear only once. A note on this clone: Its specificity is not known.

This clonotype was obtained from a young woman in good health. Sequencing input: naive CD4+ T cells sorted from blood. The subset was: CD45RA+ positively selected.

CDR3 DNA: TGTGCCAGCAGTGCTCAAAGGGAGGACGGTGAGCAGTTCTTC. It yields the protein CASSAQREDGEQFF. This rearrangement joins TRBV6-1 to TRBJ2-1, with D perhaps matching TRBD2 (6 bases). The CDR3 is made up of 14 amino acids. Germline CDR1 is MNHNS and CDR2 is SASEGT. V dropped 4 bases and J dropped 9 bases, with 16 bases sitting between them.